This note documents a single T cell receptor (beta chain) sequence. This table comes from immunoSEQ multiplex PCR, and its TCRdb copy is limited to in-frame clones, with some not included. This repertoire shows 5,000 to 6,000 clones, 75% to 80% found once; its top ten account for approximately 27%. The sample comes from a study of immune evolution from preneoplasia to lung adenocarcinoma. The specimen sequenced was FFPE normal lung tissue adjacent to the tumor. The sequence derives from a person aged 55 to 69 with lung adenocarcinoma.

In DNA form, the CDR3 reads TGTGCCAGCAGCTTAGGGGGCGCTAACTATGGCTACACCTTC. Translating it yields CASSLGGANYGYTF. This chain joins TRBV7-8 and TRBJ1-2; tentative D call: TRBD1 (5 bases). Trimming removed 1 base from V and 0 bases from J, with 6 bases in between. Per germline, CDR1 SGHVS and CDR2 FQNEAQ. This CDR3 has 14 residues.